This is a list of T cell receptor beta chains from one sample in a study of T cells in Graves' hyperthyroidism and ophthalmopathy. TCRdb redid the calling of the multiplex PCR reads with MiXCR, one entry per CDR3 protein. The sample records more than 550,000 distinct CDR3 sequences, 15% to 20% being singletons. The source material was blood. The receptors stem from a man aged 45-65 years with Graves' hyperthyroidism. CDR3s include the opening cysteine and the closing phenylalanine or tryptophan. A D gene is named only where the DNA matches it firmly. The size field is filled for only some rows; it gives once, few, many or a size class.

DNA	CDR3	V	size	J	D
TGTGCCAGCAGCGTAGCCGGGTGGGCCAATCAGCCCCAGCATTTT	CASSVAGWANQPQHF	TRBV9	few	TRBJ1-5	-
TGTGCCAGCAGTTTAATCCCGCAGGGGCTGAAGGAGACCCAGTACTTC	CASSLIPQGLKETQYF	TRBV27	-	TRBJ2-5	-
TGTGCCAGCACCGACGGGACTAGCGGGATCGATGAGCAGTTCTTC	CASTDGTSGIDEQFF	TRBV6-1	-	TRBJ2-1	TRBD2
TGTGCCAGCAGCCAAGATAATCCGGGAGTGGCCTACAATGAGCAGTTCTTC	CASSQDNPGVAYNEQFF	TRBV4-2	-	TRBJ2-1	-
TGCAGCGCGATTGACTTCGCTAGCACAGATACGCAGTATTTT	CSAIDFASTDTQYF	TRBV29-1	many	TRBJ2-3	-
TGTGCCACCAGCAGAGGAAGGGGCGCGACCCAAGAGACCCAGTACTTC	CATSRGRGATQETQYF	TRBV15	few	TRBJ2-5	-
TGTGCCAGCAGTGTTTATAACAGGGTTACCTACAATGAGCAGTTCTTC	CASSVYNRVTYNEQFF	TRBV2	many	TRBJ2-1	-
TGTGCCACCAGTGACCCCACCGGAGGGACCACAGATACGCAGTATTTT	CATSDPTGGTTDTQYF	TRBV24-1	many	TRBJ2-3	-
TGTGCCACCAGTGATTTTTGGGATGAGACCCAGTACTTC	CATSDFWDETQYF	TRBV24-1	many	TRBJ2-5	-
TGTGCCAGCGTAAATTACATCGCGACAGTTACTTTTTCCTACGAGCAGTACTTC	CASVNYIATVTFSYEQYF	TRBV2	-	TRBJ2-7	-
TGCGCCAGCAGCCATCTACACGGCCGCCCTAGCAATCAGCCCCAGCATTTT	CASSHLHGRPSNQPQHF	TRBV4-1	-	TRBJ1-5	-
TGTGCCAGCAGGCGTCCCGCAGATGCGAACACCGGGGAGCTGTTTTTT	CASRRPADANTGELFF	TRBV5-5	-	TRBJ2-2	-
TGTGCCAGCAGTGAAGTCGGGGGTCGAACCAACAATGAGCAGTTCTTC	CASSEVGGRTNNEQFF	TRBV6-1	-	TRBJ2-1	-
TGTGCCAGCAGTAACAGGGTTGGCGGCACTGAAGCTTTCTTT	CASSNRVGGTEAFF	TRBV2	many	TRBJ1-1	-
TGTCCGACAGGGAGAAACACTGAAGCTTTCTTT	CPTGRNTEAFF	TRBV15	-	TRBJ1-1	TRBD1
TGTGCCTGGAGTCCATCCGGGAACCTGGGTCATCAGCCCCAGCATTTT	CAWSPSGNLGHQPQHF	TRBV30	-	TRBJ1-5	-
TGTGCCAGCAGCCCTCAGATGGGAGGGGTAAACACTGAAGCTTTCTTT	CASSPQMGGVNTEAFF	TRBV7-6	-	TRBJ1-1	-
TGTGCCAGCAGTGAAGCGTCCCAAGCCAATGAGCAGTTCTTC	CASSEASQANEQFF	TRBV2	-	TRBJ2-1	-
TGTGCCAGCAGCCACCGAGGGTCCGATGAGCAGTTCTTC	CASSHRGSDEQFF	TRBV12-3/TRBV12-4	many	TRBJ2-1	-
TGTGCCACCAACCAAGGGACTGAGCAGTTCTTC	CATNQGTEQFF	TRBV6-2/TRBV6-3	many	TRBJ2-1	-
TGTGCCAGCAGCTTAGAGCAGGGGAACACCGGGGAGCTGTTTTTT	CASSLEQGNTGELFF	TRBV7-9	many	TRBJ2-2	-
TGTGCCAGCAGCAGAAAGCTAGGGGAAATCTACTACGAGCAGTACTTC	CASSRKLGEIYYEQYF	TRBV7-9	many	TRBJ2-7	-
TGTGCCAGCAGTTACGCCAAGTTGCCCCTAGGGACCGGGGAGCTGTTTTTT	CASSYAKLPLGTGELFF	TRBV6-5	many	TRBJ2-2	-
TGTGCCAGCTCACCTAGAGAGGCAGGGGAGGGCGAGCAGTACTTC	CASSPREAGEGEQYF	TRBV18	-	TRBJ2-7	-
TGTGCCAGTAGCTCCGGGACTGAGGACAGTACGCAGTATTTT	CASSSGTEDSTQYF	TRBV19	many	TRBJ2-3	-
TGTGCCAGCAGTCCTTCGCGGAATCAAGAGACCCAGTACTTC	CASSPSRNQETQYF	TRBV27	few	TRBJ2-5	-
TGCGCCAGCAGTGAGAGGGGCGGGGAGTTCCGGCTGTTTTTT	CASSERGGEFRLFF	TRBV10-2	-	TRBJ2-2	-
TGTGCCAGCAGCTTAACAGGGGGCTATAATTCACCCCTCCACTTT	CASSLTGGYNSPLHF	TRBV7-9	many	TRBJ1-6	TRBD1
TGTGCCAGCAGTTCCGCAGGGTTTGGCTACACCTTC	CASSSAGFGYTF	TRBV6-9	-	TRBJ1-2	-
TGTGCCAGCAGCCCCGGGGTGCCCTCCCACGAGCAGTACTTC	CASSPGVPSHEQYF	TRBV7-9	few	TRBJ2-7	-
TGTGCCAGCAGTTCCCTGCGGGGGGGCGATTACGAGCAGTACTTC	CASSSLRGGDYEQYF	TRBV28	many	TRBJ2-7	TRBD2
TGTGCCAGCAGCCCCAGGCTCCGAGAGCAGTTCTTC	CASSPRLREQFF	TRBV7-2	few	TRBJ2-1	-
TGCAGCGGCCGGGGACAGGGAGGCACTGAAGCTTTCTTT	CSGRGQGGTEAFF	TRBV29-1	-	TRBJ1-1	TRBD1
TGTGCCAGCAGCCTAGGGACAGGGGGCTTTACTCAGCCCCAGCATTTT	CASSLGTGGFTQPQHF	TRBV12-3/TRBV12-4	few	TRBJ1-5	TRBD1
TGTGCCAGCAGTTTGACCGGGGGTAACACTGAAGCTTTCTTT	CASSLTGGNTEAFF	TRBV2	many	TRBJ1-1	-
TGTGCCAGTAGTATAGCGGGAGCAGATACGCAGTATTTT	CASSIAGADTQYF	TRBV19	-	TRBJ2-3	-
TGTGCCAGCAGCTTACAGCAGGGAACGAGCACTGAAGCTTTCTTT	CASSLQQGTSTEAFF	TRBV7-8	many	TRBJ1-1	-
TGCGCCAGCAGCTTGGTGGTGAGAGGGACACACGAGCAGTTCTTC	CASSLVVRGTHEQFF	TRBV5-1	-	TRBJ2-1	-
TGTGCCAGCAGCCGGGAGCGGACGAGGATCCACTTT	CASSRERTRIHF	TRBV28	-	TRBJ1-6	-
TGCGCCAGCAGCCAAGAACCACGAAGTATAACCGAAGCTTTCTTT	CASSQEPRSITEAFF	TRBV4-1	-	TRBJ1-1	-
TGTGCCAGCAGGACCCGTGGGCTCTCCAATGAGCAGTTCTTC	CASRTRGLSNEQFF	TRBV28	many	TRBJ2-1	-
TGTGCCAGCAGGGATTACGCCGGGACCCTGGACGAGCAGTACTTC	CASRDYAGTLDEQYF	TRBV6-1	few	TRBJ2-7	-
TGTGCCAGCAGCCCGGAGGGACGGAGCAATCAGCCCCAGCATTTT	CASSPEGRSNQPQHF	TRBV28	few	TRBJ1-5	-
TGCAGCGTTGCCTACAGGGGGCTCAACACTGAAGCTTTCTTT	CSVAYRGLNTEAFF	TRBV29-1	many	TRBJ1-1	TRBD1
TGCAGTGCCACGGGACTAGCATTCCCCTACAATGAGCAGTTCTTC	CSATGLAFPYNEQFF	TRBV20-1	few	TRBJ2-1	TRBD2
TGTGCCAGCAGCTTGGATCCTAGCGGGACGTACGAGCAGTACTTC	CASSLDPSGTYEQYF	TRBV5-6	-	TRBJ2-7	TRBD2
TGTGCCAGCCTGGGGGGCAGACGGTACCAAGAGACCCAGTACTTC	CASLGGRRYQETQYF	TRBV28	many	TRBJ2-5	-
TGTGCCAGCAGAGGGGATGGGGGCAATCAGCCCCAGCATTTT	CASRGDGGNQPQHF	TRBV2	many	TRBJ1-5	-
TGTGCCTGGAGTTTGCAGATGGGTGAAAAACTGTTTTTT	CAWSLQMGEKLFF	TRBV30	-	TRBJ1-4	-
TGTGCCTGGAGCGGCGGACAGATCGAAAAACTGTTTTTT	CAWSGGQIEKLFF	TRBV30	many	TRBJ1-4	-
TGTGCCAGCAGCTTAGACCTAAACTTCTACGAGCAGTACTTC	CASSLDLNFYEQYF	TRBV7-8	-	TRBJ2-7	-
TGTGCCAGCAGTTACGGAGAAAGCGGTCTCTACGAGCAGTACTTC	CASSYGESGLYEQYF	TRBV6-2/TRBV6-3	many	TRBJ2-7	-
TGTGCCAGCAGTAACAGGGGGGGGAATGAGCAGTTCTTC	CASSNRGGNEQFF	TRBV27	many	TRBJ2-1	-
TGTGCCATCAGTTGGGACCTATCCACTGAAGCTTTCTTT	CAISWDLSTEAFF	TRBV10-3	few	TRBJ1-1	-
TGCGCCAGCAGCGCAGGGGACAGGACCCCCTACGAGCAGTACTTC	CASSAGDRTPYEQYF	TRBV5-1	few	TRBJ2-7	TRBD1
TGTGCCAGCAGTTACTCTTCCGGTTTCAATGAGCAGTTCTTC	CASSYSSGFNEQFF	TRBV6-5	-	TRBJ2-1	-
TGTGCCAGTAGTATAAGCGAAGCGGGAGGGCTCGGGGAGCTGTTTTTT	CASSISEAGGLGELFF	TRBV19	many	TRBJ2-2	TRBD2